This T cell receptor beta chain was identified in a study of blood T cell repertoires in COVID-19 (dated by TCRdb to 2018 to 2020). Looking at the study overall: Samples from collaborators originated in the United States, Italy and Spain and spanned both the acute and convalescent phases of COVID-19. The repertoires were released in a freely available public database meant as a resource for research on the immune response to SARS-CoV-2. Where HLA class I and class II types were available, the types were taken from metadata supplied by the sample provider, not from assay-based typing. Subjects who had been exposed to COVID-19, were actively infected with it, or had recovered from it provided the deeply sampled blood TCRbeta repertoires that made up the dataset. Samples came from the ongoing ImmuneRACE study (first 160 participants) plus 1,254 subjects from 6 global collaborators. The material from the prospective study consisted of cDNA or gDNA derived from T cells, B-cell-depleted T cells, or PBMCs. Sample metadata almost always included a de-identified subject ID, COVID-19 status, age in years and sex. The full study reports these points: The quantity of clinical and demographic metadata differed by source and by participant and was supplied without curation.

TCRbeta CDR3 regions were amplified from genomic DNA by means of the immunoSEQ Assay, a bias-controlled multiplex PCR. The authors' pipeline ran thus. Nucleated cell counts per sample were estimated from amplification of reference gene primers within the assay. Sequence reads were collapsed and filtered to measure the absolute abundance of every unique TCRbeta CDR3 rearrangement. For each sample, productive Simpson clonality was calculated as the square root of Simpson's diversity index over productive rearrangements. In TCRdb, the immuneACCESS table is reduced to in-frame sequences with V and J assigned. These tables do not hold every clone; where another copy was compared, an unresolved V gene accounts for under half, and the others remain unexplained. The DNA was the basis for D and trimming; V, J and clone size are from that table. A total of about 63,000 clones appear in this sample, around 80% of them only once. Around 30% of the sample lies in the top ten.

The collaborating institutions used their own protocols to collect whole blood in K2EDTA tubes. For TCRbeta analysis, collaborator samples were shipped as frozen whole blood, as isolated PBMCs, or as DNA extracted from either sample type. Comment on this clone: Its binding antigen is unknown. Qualities for individual bases were not recorded, and no much larger clone is one base off.

The CDR3 numbers 13 residues from cysteine through phenylalanine. Only CDR3 DNA remains: 39 bases, in frame from the first base. Trimming takes 6 bases from V and 7 bases from J, and the germline ends sit 13 bases apart. The V and J genes are TRBV12-3 or TRBV12-4 and TRBJ1-3, with no confident D gene call. The sequenced sample was peripheral blood. This sequence was found in a human donor in a cohort sampled during active COVID-19. The base sequence is TGTGCCAGCAGCCTTGGCCCGAAGAACACCATATATTTT. Its amino acids are CASSLGPKNTIYF.